The sequence of this TCR beta chain was determined in a study of shared clonotypes between healthy human individuals. Whole-study findings and limits: Compared with clonotypes that all four donors shared, non-shared clonotypes had lower generation probabilities. Among the subsets, naive ones generally showed larger estimated richness than memory ones.

Comment on this clone: Its matching antigen is unknown.

CDR3 length equals 17 residues. Per the germline V gene, CDR1 is LGHNA and CDR2 is YSLEER. The ends were cut back, 0 bases at V and 0 bases at J, with 15 bases in the middle. As handled by the study authors: Junction-only immunoSEQ sequences carried no quality scores, so filtering differed. Clones were sequenced by immunoSEQ multiplex PCR, and TCRdb holds only the in-frame ones, with some missing. That table is the source of V, J and clone size, and D and trimming were worked out from the DNA. The table includes around 2.1 million clones, 90% to 96% detected once. This sequence originates from a man aged 18 to 29 in good health. The sample consisted of naive CD4+ T cells sorted from blood. The subset denotes: CD45RA+ positively selected. The chain is built from TRBV4-3 and TRBJ2-7; tentatively, D is TRBD1 (5 bases). The CDR3 reads CASSQDFGAGISYEQYF. In DNA form, the CDR3 reads TGCGCCAGCAGCCAAGATTTTGGCGCAGGGATCTCCTACGAGCAGTACTTC.